This entry lists 31 T cell receptor beta chains sequenced from one sample in a study of shared clonotypes between healthy human individuals. TCRdb's table, derived via immunoSEQ multiplex PCR, lists solely in-frame clones and lacks some. The sample includes under 600,000 clones, 95% to 96% of them seen just once. The source material was naive CD4+ T cells sorted from blood. Subset: CD45RA+ positively selected. These receptors were obtained from a woman under 40 in good health.

This sequence joins TRBV7-2 and TRBJ1-1; D is unclear. V lost 1 base and J 3 bases, leaving 12 bases between the germline ends. Germline V CDR1 and CDR2: SGHTA, FQGNSA. This CDR3 is 15 amino acids long. CDR3 amino acids: CASSLGPRTDTEAFF. The CDR3 DNA sequence: TGTGCCAGCAGCTTAGGGCCTCGAACTGACACTGAAGCTTTCTTT.

This clone was detected only once. The V and J genes are TRBV10-1 and TRBJ2-5; D perhaps matches TRBD2 (5 bases). The ends were cut back, 6 bases at V and 4 bases at J, with 12 bases in the middle. CDR1 and CDR2 from the germline V gene are WNHNN and SYGVQD (reference sequence). This CDR3 has 13 residues. As DNA, the CDR3 is TGCGCCAGCAGCGGCGGGCAACGAGAGACCCAGTACTTC. Translated: CASSGGQRETQYF.

V is TRBV6-4 and J is TRBJ1-2; 12 bases line up with TRBD1. Germline V gene data show CDR1 as MRHNA and CDR2 as SNTAGT. V lost 4 bases, J lost 4 bases, and 19 bases stayed unmatched. The CDR3 length is 20 residues. CDR3 nucleotide sequence: TGTGCCAGCAGTGTCCCGGGACAGGGGGCGGTGCCGTGGAGGGTCTATGGCTACACCTTC. It yields the protein CASSVPGQGAVPWRVYGYTF.

The rearrangement links TRBV10-3 to TRBJ2-7, with D tentatively TRBD1 (5 bases). Germline assignment: CDR1 ENHRY and CDR2 SYGVKD. V was clipped by 5 bases and J by 3 bases, with 11 bases between them. This CDR3 is 13 amino acids long. CDR3 residues: CAISLDTYYEQYF. CDR3 bases: TGTGCCATCAGTCTGGACACCTACTACGAGCAGTACTTC.

The V and J genes are TRBV2 and TRBJ1-2; D is possibly TRBD1 (5 bases). The V end lost 6 bases, the J end lost 7 bases, and 12 bases lay between the germline ends. Germline CDR1 is SNHLY and CDR2 is FYNNEI. The CDR3 runs 12 residues. The CDR3 is CASRAGRGGYTF. The CDR3 DNA is TGTGCCAGCAGAGCAGGGAGAGGTGGCTACACCTTC. The complete variable domain, with remaining parts taken from reference TRBV2 and TRBJ1-2, reads EPEVTQTPSHQVTQMGQEVILRCVPISNHLYFYWYRQILGQKVEFLVSFYNNEISEKSEIFDDQFSVERPDGSNFTLKIRSTKLEDSAMYFCASRAGRGGYTFGSGTRLTVV.

The rearrangement uses TRBV6-6 and TRBJ2-7; TRBD2 aligns across 7 bases. The CDR3 runs 12 residues. V trimming: 8 bases; J trimming: 6 bases; junction bases outside the gene matches: 7. Germline CDR1 reads MNHNY; CDR2 reads SVGAGI (reference sequence). In DNA form, the CDR3 reads TGTGCCAGCGGACTAGGCGTTGGCGAGCAGTACTTC. Protein product: CASGLGVGEQYF.

This rearrangement joins TRBV7-8 to TRBJ2-5, with D perhaps assigned TRBD1 or TRBD2 (5 bases each). This CDR3 has 15 amino acids. Germline loops: CDR1 SGHVS, CDR2 FQNEAQ. The ends were cut back, 5 bases at V and 0 bases at J, with 13 bases in the middle. CDR3 amino acids: CASSPGPNHQETQYF. For the CDR3, the DNA is TGTGCCAGCAGCCCGGGACCTAACCACCAAGAGACCCAGTACTTC.

The rearrangement uses TRBV6-5 and TRBJ2-3; 7 positions agree with TRBD2. V was pared by 10 bases and J by 6 bases, with 13 bases of the junction left unmatched. The CDR3 sequence is 14 residues long. From germline, CDR1 is MNHEY and CDR2 SVGAGI. CDR3 residues: CATQSGGRVDTQYF. In DNA form, the CDR3 reads TGTGCCACCCAATCTGGGGGGAGGGTGGATACGCAGTATTTT.

CDR3 region: CASSLGADTQYF. The CDR3 DNA reads TGTGCCAGCAGCTTGGGGGCAGATACGCAGTATTTT. The V call is TRBV5-6, the J call TRBJ2-3; no reliable D call. CDR1 SGHDT and CDR2 YYEEEE come from the germline V gene. The CDR3 has 12 residues. V lost 0 bases and J lost 4, with 3 bases in between.

For the CDR3, the DNA is TGTGCCAGCCTCTCCCAGGGACGGACCTCCGAAGCTTTCTTT. This gives the protein CASLSQGRTSEAFF. The chain uses TRBV27 and TRBJ1-1, with a possible D match to TRBD1 (5 bases). CDR3 size: 14 residues. The germline V and J ends were trimmed by 8 bases and 8 bases, with 21 bases remaining between them. The germline gives CDR1 MNHEY, CDR2 SMNVEV (reference sequence).

The chain carries TRBV6-1 and TRBJ2-5, with 8 nucleotides matching TRBD1. CDR3 length: 13 residues. Germline V lookup: CDR1 MNHNS, CDR2 SASEGT. Trimming removed 4 bases from V and 5 bases from J; junction bases left unmatched: 3. CDR3 nucleotide sequence: TGTGCCAGCAGTGGGACAGGGTCGGAGACCCAGTACTTC. This codes for CASSGTGSETQYF.

The chain combines TRBV28 with TRBJ2-1; 10 positions agree with TRBD2. The CDR3 contains 13 residues. Germline CDR1 reads MDHEN; CDR2 reads SYDVKM. V lost 5 bases, J lost 11 bases, and 6 bases stayed unmatched. The CDR3 sequence: CASSKREGRKQFF. CDR3 nucleotide sequence: TGTGCCAGCAGTAAGCGGGAGGGCCGGAAGCAGTTCTTC. The variable domain in full, completed from reference TRBV28 and TRBJ2-1, reads DVKVTQSSRYLVKRTGEKVFLECVQDMDHENMFWYRQDPGLGLRLIYFSYDVKMKEKGDIPEGYSVSREKKERFSLILESASTNQTSMYLCASSKREGRKQFFGPGTRLTVL.

The chain recombines TRBV15 with TRBJ1-2; D is ambiguous. Germline V lookup: CDR1 LNHNV, CDR2 YYDKDF (reference sequence). The CDR3 loop spans 14 amino acids. V gave up 1 base and J gave up 1 base, with 7 bases separating them. For the CDR3, the DNA is TGTGCCACCAGCAGAGGTCGGGATAACTATGGCTACACCTTC. Encoded protein: CATSRGRDNYGYTF.

This clone was counted only a few times. V is TRBV18 and J is TRBJ1-4, with unresolved D. The V end was cut by 5 bases, the J end by 8 bases, with 6 bases between. Germline V CDR1 and CDR2: KGHSH, LQKENI. This CDR3 spans 11 amino acids. CDR3 nucleotides: TGTGCCAGCTCAGCCGGCGAAAAACTGTTTTTT. Translating gives CASSAGEKLFF.

V gene TRBV2 combines with J gene TRBJ1-5, with TRBD1 as a possible D gene (5 bases). This CDR3 is 15 amino acids long. The ends were cut back, 8 bases at V and 4 bases at J, with 18 bases in the middle. CDR1 is SNHLY and CDR2 is FYNNEI in the germline V gene. CDR3 loop: CASATTKGWNQPQHF. In DNA form, the CDR3 reads TGTGCCAGCGCGACAACTAAGGGGTGGAATCAGCCCCAGCATTTT.

The chain has TRBV28 and TRBJ1-1; 10 nucleotides line up with TRBD1. The CDR3 is 15 residues long. CDR1 is MDHEN, CDR2 SYDVKM, per germline. J was trimmed by 4 bases and V by 3 bases; bases with no gene match: 5. CDR3 DNA: TGTGCCAGCAGTTTGGGGGGGACAGGGGCCACTGAAGCTTTCTTT. Its translation is CASSLGGTGATEAFF.

V and J are TRBV6-1 and TRBJ1-5, with TRBD1 as a possible D gene (5 bases). Trimming cost V 3 bases and J 7 bases, with 19 bases left between them. CDR1 is MNHNS, CDR2 SASEGT, per germline. The CDR3 runs to 16 residues. Written as DNA, the CDR3 is TGTGCCAGCAGTGACCAAGGCGGCAGGGCGGGACAGCCCCAGCATTTT. Translation gives CASSDQGGRAGQPQHF.

This clone came up once. The chain carries TRBV18 and TRBJ2-1, with 7 nucleotides matching TRBD2. Trimming cost V 2 bases and J 5 bases; bases outside gene matches: 9. From germline, CDR1 is KGHSH and CDR2 LQKENI. CDR3 length: 16 amino acids. As DNA, the CDR3 is TGTGCCAGCTCACCAGCCCGGGACTACAAACACAATGAGCAGTTCTTC. Translating it yields CASSPARDYKHNEQFF.

The rearrangement uses TRBV7-9 and TRBJ1-1; D not certain. The CDR3 totals 12 residues. The V end lost 7 bases, the J end lost 0 bases, and 6 bases lay between the germline ends. CDR1 is SEHNR and CDR2 is FQNEAQ in the germline V gene (reference sequence). Written as DNA, the CDR3 is TGTGCCAGCAACCAGGTGAACACTGAAGCTTTCTTT. It is translated as CASNQVNTEAFF.

This clone has more than one count but fewer than ten. The rearrangement uses TRBV2 and TRBJ2-2; no firm D call. Germline V gene lookup returns CDR1 SNHLY and CDR2 FYNNEI. This CDR3 is built from 14 residues. V shed 3 bases and J shed 4 bases, with 9 bases lying between them. This CDR3 is CASSEQDLTGELFF. CDR3 nucleotide sequence: TGTGCCAGCAGTGAGCAGGACCTCACCGGGGAGCTGTTTTTT.

The chain's CDR3 is CASSLGSGGTYEQYF. Written as DNA, the CDR3 is TGTGCCAGCAGCTTAGGATCAGGGGGGACCTACGAGCAGTACTTC. The V gene is TRBV7-9, the J gene TRBJ2-7, with D perhaps matching TRBD1 (7 bases). CDR1 is SEHNR, CDR2 FQNEAQ, per germline (reference sequence). The CDR3 runs 15 residues. Trimming took 1 base from V and 2 from J, leaving 12 bases between them.

The chain is built from TRBV11-3 and TRBJ2-1; D is uncertain. V was cut by 5 bases and J by 9 bases, with 14 bases left in between. Looked up from germline, CDR1 is SGHNT and CDR2 is YENEEA. The CDR3 runs 13 residues. The CDR3 loop is CASSLVMGGEQFF. In DNA form, the CDR3 reads TGTGCCAGCAGCCTCGTCATGGGTGGTGAGCAGTTCTTC.

The chain links TRBV28 to TRBJ2-1, with 11 bases lining up with TRBD2. CDR3 length: 16 amino acids. From germline, CDR1 is MDHEN and CDR2 SYDVKM. The V segment lost 6 bases and the J segment 8 bases; nucleotides outside the gene matches: 12. CDR3 DNA sequence: TGTGCCAGCAGCCCCCCCGGGACTAGCGGTTCGGATGAGCAGTTCTTC. This sequence encodes CASSPPGTSGSDEQFF.

The V and J genes are TRBV4-1 and TRBJ2-3; the D is unclear. The germline gives CDR1 MGHRA, CDR2 YSYEKL. The CDR3 runs to 17 residues. The germline V and J ends were trimmed by 1 base and 1 base, with 15 bases remaining between them. The DNA of the CDR3 is TGCGCCAGCAGCCAAGTTATCGTGGGTTTTCGCACAGATACGCAGTATTTT. It specifies CASSQVIVGFRTDTQYF.

The chain couples TRBV25-1 to TRBJ1-1; TRBD1 agrees at 8 bases. Trimming at V came to 4 bases and at J to 1 base, leaving 2 bases not matched to a gene. Looked up from germline, CDR1 is MGHDK and CDR2 is SYGVNS. The CDR3 is made up of 14 amino acids. CDR3 region: CASSAGTGNTEAFF. CDR3 nucleotide sequence: TGTGCCAGCAGTGCCGGGACAGGGAACACTGAAGCTTTCTTT.

The rearrangement links TRBV7-9 to TRBJ1-1; D gene unclear. The CDR3 extends over 12 amino acids. Germline CDR1 and CDR2: SEHNR and FQNEAQ (reference sequence). V dropped 1 base and J dropped 10 bases, with 10 bases sitting between them. CDR3 region: CASSLGGVSAFF. CDR3 coding DNA: TGTGCCAGCAGCTTAGGTGGGGTCTCAGCTTTCTTT.

V is TRBV7-8 and J is TRBJ2-7, with D tentatively TRBD1 (6 bases). V lost 4 bases and J lost 2, with 27 bases in between. There are 19 residues in the CDR3. Per the germline V gene, CDR1 is SGHVS and CDR2 is FQNEAQ. The CDR3: CASSSNAQYDRSIPYEQYF. The CDR3 bases are TGTGCCAGCAGCTCAAATGCCCAATACGACAGGTCAATTCCCTACGAGCAGTACTTC.

V is TRBV29-1 and J is TRBJ1-1; TRBD1 matches at 9 bases. This CDR3 region has 13 residues. CDR1 and CDR2 (germline): SQVTM, ANQGSEA. Unmatched junction bases numbered 10, after V lost 8 bases and J lost 6 bases. CDR3 coding DNA: TGCAGCACCTTGACAGGGGGGGGGTCTGAAGCTTTCTTT. Protein sequence: CSTLTGGGSEAFF.

The V call is TRBV5-5, the J call TRBJ2-7; 10 bases line up with TRBD2. CDR1 SGHKS and CDR2 YYEKEE come from the germline V gene (reference sequence). The CDR3 is 16 residues long. Trimming at V came to 5 bases and at J to 6 bases, leaving 14 bases not matched to a gene. In DNA, the CDR3 is TGTGCCAGCAGTCCTCGCGGCCTAGCGGGAGTACGCGAGCAGTACTTC. Its protein product is CASSPRGLAGVREQYF.

The genes are TRBV5-1 and TRBJ2-3; D perhaps matches TRBD1 (6 bases). V was cut by 6 bases and J by 5 bases, with 10 bases left in between. This CDR3 is built from 12 residues. CDR1 is SGHRS and CDR2 is YFSETQ in the germline V gene. The CDR3, as DNA: TGCGCCAGCAAGTTACAGGGAGATACGCAGTATTTT. Its protein product is CASKLQGDTQYF.

V usage is TRBV25-1 and J usage is TRBJ2-5; D perhaps matches TRBD1 (5 bases). The ends were cut back, 8 bases at V and 1 base at J, with 17 bases in the middle. CDR3 size: 15 residues. Germline loops: CDR1 MGHDK, CDR2 SYGVNS. The CDR3 coding sequence is TGTGCCAGCTCCCTGCAGGGTAGGATCCAAGAGACCCAGTACTTC. This gives the protein CASSLQGRIQETQYF.